The clone carrying this T cell receptor beta chain was detected only a few times. What it recognizes is unknown. Relative to the germline gene, one junction end is altered; a read error may explain this. This specimen comes from a study of beta chain features in type 1 diabetes. The CDR3 runs 11 residues. From germline, CDR1 is DFQATT and CDR2 SNEGSKA (reference sequence). Reverse transcribing all isolated RNA meant expressed TCRB transcripts were sequenced. The table came from immunoSEQ multiplex PCR; TCRdb's copy has only in-frame clones and leaves some out. Of 130,000 to 150,000 clones in the sample, 8% to 13% are singletons; the top ten hold roughly 1.3%. Study observations and caveats: A definitive answer on HLA type influencing TCRB rearrangement was not reached here.

This TCR came from a man younger than 35 in good health. The chain is built from TRBV20-1 and TRBJ1-4; 8 positions agree with TRBD1. Sequenced sample: naive CD4+ T cells from blood. This chain's CDR3 is CSASRDRPPNF. In DNA form, the CDR3 reads TGCAGTGCTAGCCGGGACAGGCCCCCGAATTTT.